One sample yielded the 14 T cell receptor beta chains listed below, sequenced in a study of CD8 T cells in ankylosing spondylitis. General study points: Blood of patients with ankylosing spondylitis appeared to be characterized by a TCR beta motif of eight highly homologous variants.

Their cognate antigens are unknown. TCRdb called the 5' RACE reads again in MiXCR, with one record for every CDR3 protein. The data hold 500,000 or so distinct CDR3 sequences, with about 5.4% observed a single time. Sequenced input: blood, either unsorted or a sorted T cell fraction (not recorded which). All receptors come from a male donor with ankylosing spondylitis.

This clonotype was seen many times. This chain links TRBV7-2 with TRBJ2-7, with 8 bases matching TRBD1. CDR1 and CDR2 (germline): SGHTA, FQGNSA. The V and J ends lost 2 bases and 6 bases, in that order; junction bases with no gene match: 9. The CDR3 covers 15 residues. CDR3 bases: TGTGCCAGCAGCTTAAGGGGGACAGGATTCGGCGAGCAGTACTTC. Encoded protein: CASSLRGTGFGEQYF. Drawing the rest from reference TRBV7-2 and TRBJ2-7, the complete variable domain is GAGVSQSPSNKVTEKGKDVELRCDPISGHTALYWYRQSLGQGLEFLIYFQGNSAPDKSGLPSDRFSAERTGGSVSTLTIQRTQQEDSAVYLCASSLRGTGFGEQYFGPGTRLTVT.

This clonotype was seen ten or more times. This chain uses TRBV12-3 or TRBV12-4 with TRBJ2-5; TRBD1 matches 9 bases. Trimming took 6 bases from V and 1 from J; bases not matched to a gene: 9. This CDR3 region has 16 residues. CDR3 sequence reads: CASSSSGTGTQETQYF. Here the CDR3 DNA reads TGTGCCAGCAGCTCCTCCGGGACAGGGACCCAAGAGACCCAGTACTTC.

This clonotype was seen a handful of times. The chain joins TRBV6-1 to TRBJ1-4; the match to TRBD1 covers 7 bases. Looked up from germline, CDR1 is MNHNS and CDR2 is SASEGT. Germline trimming cut 7 bases from V and 4 bases from J; bases unmatched to any gene: 6. The CDR3 loop spans 14 amino acids. The CDR3 loop reads CASTIRGSNEKLFF. CDR3 DNA sequence: TGTGCCAGCACTATCAGGGGGAGTAATGAAAAACTGTTTTTT.

This clonotype was seen many times. The chain recombines TRBV7-2 with TRBJ2-3; D not certain. V shed 3 bases and J shed 3 bases, with 7 bases lying between them. This CDR3 region has 13 residues. Germline V gene sequence: CDR1 SGHTA, CDR2 FQGNSA. The CDR3 DNA follows: TGTGCCAGCAGCTTTGACGAGACAGATACGCAGTATTTT. This translates into CASSFDETDTQYF.

This clonotype was observed at least ten times. The chain combines TRBV7-2 with TRBJ1-1, with a tentative D call TRBD1 (6 bases). The germline V gene encodes CDR1 SGHTA and CDR2 FQGNSA. V lost 5 bases to trimming and J lost 5 bases, with 12 bases between them. The CDR3 has 13 residues. In DNA form, the CDR3 reads TGTGCCAGCAGCGTCAACAGGGAAACTGAAGCTTTCTTT. Translated: CASSVNRETEAFF.

This clonotype was picked up many times. This rearrangement joins TRBV5-6 to TRBJ2-1; D perhaps matches TRBD1 (6 bases). Trimming took off 4 bases at V and 3 bases at J, with 17 bases between the two ends. CDR3 length: 16 amino acids. Germline CDR1 SGHDT, CDR2 YYEEEE. The CDR3 here is CASSLRLRGGYNEQFF. The DNA of the CDR3 is TGTGCCAGCAGCCTTCGTCTGAGAGGGGGCTACAATGAGCAGTTCTTC. The full variable domain, completed using reference TRBV5-6 and TRBJ2-1, is DAGVTQSPTHLIKTRGQQVTLRCSPKSGHDTVSWYQQALGQGPQFIFQYYEEEERQRGNFPDRFSGHQFPNYSSELNVNALLLGDSALYLCASSLRLRGGYNEQFFGPGTRLTVL.

The CDR3 loop reads CASSLKDRHEQYF. The CDR3 DNA reads as TGCGCCAGCAGCCTTAAGGACAGGCACGAGCAGTACTTC. The rearrangement links TRBV4-1 to TRBJ2-7, with 7 positions matching TRBD1. Per the germline V gene, CDR1 is MGHRA and CDR2 is YSYEKL. The CDR3 extends over 13 amino acids. J gave up 5 bases and V 4 bases, and 5 bases lay outside the gene matches.

This clonotype was seen many times. The chain recombines TRBV5-5 with TRBJ1-1; tentatively, D is TRBD1 (5 bases). V was pared by 4 bases and J by 3 bases, with 13 bases between. The germline V gene encodes CDR1 SGHKS and CDR2 YYEKEE (reference sequence). The CDR3 is 14 residues long. The CDR3 sequence: CASSRDGRDTEAFF. Here the CDR3 DNA reads TGTGCCAGCAGCAGGGACGGACGGGACACTGAAGCTTTCTTT.

Note on this clonotype: Possible read error: a much larger clone is one base away. The genes are TRBV7-9 and TRBJ2-7, with D perhaps TRBD1 (6 bases). Germline V gives CDR1 SEHNR, CDR2 FQNEAQ (reference sequence). This CDR3 contains 13 residues. V shed 5 bases and J shed 5 bases, with 13 bases lying between them. CDR3 sequence: CASSPTGYNEQYF. In DNA form, the CDR3 reads TGTGCCAGCAGCCCCACAGGGTACAACGAGCAGTACTTC.

This clonotype came up many times. The rearrangement links TRBV4-1 to TRBJ2-1; D gene ambiguous. V was shortened by 8 bases and J by 5 bases, with 19 bases between the two germline ends. The CDR3 consists of 15 residues. The germline gives CDR1 MGHRA, CDR2 YSYEKL. The CDR3 DNA sequence: TGCGCCAGCGAAACCACCAGAGGCAGGAACAATGAGCAGTTCTTC. It encodes CASETTRGRNNEQFF.

The V call is TRBV6-1, the J call TRBJ2-3; D perhaps matches TRBD1 (6 bases). Per the germline V gene, CDR1 is MNHNS and CDR2 is SASEGT. The CDR3 has 16 amino acids. With 6 bases removed from V and 3 bases from J, the gap between germline ends came to 19 bases. The CDR3: CASSPRATGATDTQYF. The CDR3 DNA follows: TGTGCCAGCAGCCCGAGAGCGACAGGCGCAACAGATACGCAGTATTTT.

This clonotype is a singleton in its sample. The chain links TRBV6-5 to TRBJ2-1; D is possibly TRBD2 (6 bases). CDR1 MNHEY and CDR2 SVGAGI come from the germline V gene. The CDR3 is made up of 15 amino acids. The germline V and J ends were trimmed by 1 base and 4 bases, with 11 bases remaining between them. CDR3 in amino acids: CASSYWGEAYNEQFF. The CDR3 DNA reads as TGTGCCAGCAGTTACTGGGGGGAGGCGTACAATGAGCAGTTCTTC.

This clonotype was found a few times. The CDR3 loop is CASSPSDGVETQYF. The CDR3 DNA is TGCGCCAGCAGCCCGTCTGATGGTGTAGAGACCCAGTACTTC. The rearrangement uses TRBV5-1 and TRBJ2-5; D is undetermined. Germline V lookup: CDR1 SGHRS, CDR2 YFSETQ. The CDR3 is 14 residues long. Trimming stripped 4 bases from V and 4 bases from J, with 14 bases between.

This clonotype was picked up many times. V is TRBV29-1 and J is TRBJ2-5; 7 bases fit TRBD1. Germline lookup yields CDR1 SQVTM and CDR2 ANQGSEA. J lost 1 base, V lost 6 bases, and 5 bases had no gene match. The length of the CDR3 is 13 residues. The CDR3 reads CSVTGALQETQYF. As DNA, the CDR3 is TGCAGCGTAACAGGGGCCCTCCAAGAGACCCAGTACTTC.